This is a list of T cell receptor beta chains from one sample in a study of CD8 T cells in ankylosing spondylitis. TCRdb re-called the 5' RACE reads with MiXCR, one entry per CDR3 protein. The sample holds more than 400,000 distinct CDR3 sequences, approximately 5.3% seen once. Sequencing was performed on blood, either unsorted or a sorted T cell fraction (not recorded which). These receptors were taken from a male donor with ankylosing spondylitis. Both conserved end residues are part of each CDR3. The D gene is left open where the match is weak. Not all rows give a size; the values are once, few, many and, for expanded clones, a class.

>many|TRBJ1-1|TRBV7-3|.
CASSLTNGPGGDAFF
TGTGCCAGCAGCTTAACTAACGGTCCGGGGGGTGACGCTTTCTTT
>many|TRBJ2-7|TRBV29-1|.
CSVEARGAEQYF
TGCAGCGTTGAAGCCCGGGGGGCCGAGCAGTACTTC
>many|TRBJ1-6|TRBV27|.
CATGRRGSPLHF
TGTGCCACGGGGCGCAGGGGATCACCCCTCCACTTT
>few|TRBJ2-2|TRBV30|.
CAWSVRRGSNTGELFF
TGTGCCTGGAGTGTACGGAGGGGGTCGAACACCGGGGAGCTGTTTTTT
>many|TRBJ1-1|TRBV6-5|.
CATETGNTEAFF
TGTGCCACTGAGACAGGGAACACTGAAGCTTTCTTT
>many|TRBJ2-2|TRBV6-1|.
CASSLSGRPAGGELFF
TGTGCCAGCAGTCTCTCCGGGCGCCCGGCGGGCGGGGAGCTGTTTTTT
>many|TRBJ1-2|TRBV5-1|.
CASSRRFDYGYTF
TGCGCCAGCAGCCGGAGGTTCGACTATGGCTACACCTTC
>many|TRBJ2-1|TRBV4-2|.
CASSLQIVSVNNEQFF
TGTGCCAGCAGCCTCCAAATCGTGTCCGTGAACAATGAGCAGTTCTTC
>many|TRBJ2-2|TRBV6-2/TRBV6-3|.
CASSYGLMNTGELFF
TGTGCCAGCAGTTACGGACTCATGAACACCGGGGAGCTGTTTTTT
>many|TRBJ2-7|TRBV7-2|TRBD2
CASSISGGTYEQYF
TGTGCCAGCAGCATTAGCGGGGGGACCTACGAGCAGTACTTC
>few|TRBJ2-1|TRBV11-2|.
CASSLAGVFYNEQFF
TGTGCCAGCAGCTTAGCGGGAGTTTTCTACAATGAGCAGTTCTTC
>many|TRBJ2-3|TRBV21-1|.
CASSTTGGECTDTQYF
TGTGCCAGCAGCACAACGGGGGGGGAATGTACAGATACGCAGTATTTT
>few|TRBJ2-1|TRBV18|.
CASSPGSGYSSSYNEQFF
TGTGCCAGCTCACCAGGAAGCGGGTATTCCTCTTCCTACAATGAGCAGTTCTTC
>few|TRBJ2-7|TRBV7-2|.
CASSNQGSLVPEQYF
TGTGCCAGCAGCAACCAGGGCAGCCTCGTGCCCGAGCAGTACTTC
>.|TRBJ2-5|TRBV11-2|.
CASSSSRTQYF
TGTGCCAGCAGCTCTTCCAGAACCCAGTACTTC
>.|TRBJ2-1|TRBV29-1|TRBD2
CSVSGSTYNEQFF
TGCAGCGTCAGCGGGAGCACCTACAATGAGCAGTTCTTC
>few|TRBJ2-5|TRBV7-7|TRBD1
CASSSQGAEETQYF
TGTGCTAGCAGCTCACAGGGGGCAGAAGAGACCCAGTACTTC
>many|TRBJ2-7|TRBV3-1|TRBD1
CASSPRTGGYEQYF
TGTGCCAGCAGCCCCCGGACAGGGGGCTACGAGCAGTACTTC
>many|TRBJ1-5|TRBV5-1|.
CASSPGGTSLHQPQHF
TGCGCCAGCAGCCCCGGCGGGACAAGCCTTCATCAGCCCCAGCATTTT
>many|TRBJ2-7|TRBV24-1|.
CATSDSSDPAYEQYF
TGTGCCACCAGTGATTCTTCGGACCCGGCCTACGAGCAGTACTTC
>many|TRBJ2-3|TRBV5-6|TRBD2
CASSPGTSGGDTQYF
TGTGCCAGCAGCCCCGGGACTAGCGGAGGCGATACGCAGTATTTT
>many|TRBJ1-2|TRBV7-8|.
CASSLEKPGQGYGYTF
TGTGCCAGCAGCTTAGAGAAGCCCGGCCAAGGATATGGCTACACCTTC
>many|TRBJ2-7|TRBV7-2|TRBD1
CASSLDRGLYEQYF
TGTGCCAGCAGCTTAGACAGGGGGCTCTACGAGCAGTACTTC
>many|TRBJ2-7|TRBV5-1|.
CASSLGSSRSYEQYF
TGCGCCAGCAGCTTGGGATCAAGTCGCTCCTACGAGCAGTACTTC
>.|TRBJ1-5|TRBV19|TRBD1
CASNNGQGARQPQHF
TGTGCCAGTAATAATGGACAGGGGGCACGTCAGCCCCAGCATTTT
>.|TRBJ2-5|TRBV6-2/TRBV6-3|.
CASSYPLLGTPLQETQYF
TGTGCCAGCAGTTACCCGCTGCTCGGGACCCCGCTCCAAGAGACCCAGTACTTC
>many|TRBJ1-2|TRBV29-1|.
CSALFGGYGYTF
TGCAGCGCCCTGTTTGGGGGTTATGGCTACACCTTC
>many|TRBJ2-7|TRBV7-3|.
CASSLTGSVGYEQYF
TGTGCCAGCAGCTTAACAGGGTCCGTGGGGTACGAGCAGTACTTC
>few|TRBJ1-2|TRBV20-1|.
CSAPYGATNYGYTF
TGCAGTGCTCCCTACGGGGCCACCAACTATGGCTACACCTTC
>few|TRBJ1-6|TRBV3-1|.
CASSLQDLNSPLHF
TGTGCCAGCAGTCTACAGGACCTTAATTCACCCCTCCACTTT